This TCR beta chain emerged from a study of blood T cell repertoires in COVID-19. Germline V gene sequence: CDR1 GTSNPN, CDR2 SVGIG (reference sequence). This CDR3 contains 15 residues. Trimming took 1 base from V and 7 from J; bases not matched to a gene: 10. TCRdb's table, derived via immunoSEQ multiplex PCR, lists solely in-frame clones and lacks some. The repertoire holds about 160,000 clones, with approximately 88% as singletons. The TCR comes from a woman older than 75 with active or convalescent COVID-19. Input material: peripheral blood. V gene TRBV30 combines with J gene TRBJ2-3; TRBD2 matches at 8 bases. The CDR3 here is CAWSAAGDRRNTQYF. The CDR3 region has the DNA TGTGCCTGGAGTGCAGCGGGGGACCGCAGGAATACGCAGTATTTT.